Here is one TCR beta chain with its context. The target of this receptor is not known. The input lacks base qualities; no much larger clone sits a single base away. The CDR3 contains 18 residues, cysteine and phenylalanine counted. The DNA shown is the 54-base CDR3, in frame from base 1. CDR1 and CDR2 were assigned from the germline V gene as LGHNA and YNFKEQ. V is cut by 4 bases and J by 1 base, and the space between the germline ends is 19 bases. The data originate from a study of Ad26.COV2.S vaccination and SARS-CoV-2 variants (dated by TCRdb to the early 2020s). The study in broad terms: Vaccine-arm donors were drawn from COV1001, a multicentre, randomized, double-blind, placebo-controlled phase I-IIa trial of Ad26.COV2.S in healthy adults. Ad26.COV2.S was given intramuscularly at 5x10^10 or 1x10^11 viral particles, as a single shot or as two shots 56 days apart. TCRbeta repertoire sequencing served as the tool for gauging how specific and how broad the SARS-CoV-2-reactive T cell receptors were following Ad26.COV2.S vaccination. A total of roughly 32 samples were included in the TCR-sequenced set, comprising around 19 Ad26.COV2.S vaccine recipients, 5 placebo recipients and 8 SARS-CoV-2 convalescent individuals. Participants in the trial were split at random into five groups of five each, receiving low-dose or high-dose Ad26.COV2.S once or twice, or else placebo on both occasions. Blinding of investigators to trial group allocation was maintained during experiments and outcome assessment.

What the study reported, not specific to this receptor: Compared with placebo recipients, Ad26.COV2.S recipients showed higher spike-specific TCR breadth (P = 0.0014). The authors noted that the TCR breadth and depth analyses may have underestimated total T cell responses. The study was not powered for comparison of responses between vaccine doses or regimens. After vaccination, substantial breadth of spike-specific CD8+ and CD4+ T cell responses was reported. Vaccine and placebo recipients had similar non-spike TCR breadth, a finding consistent with the vaccine containing only spike.

The treatment or condition label of this sample denotes: about 20 received Ad26.COV2.S at low or high dose, single or two shots; several received placebo; per-sample allocation not given. Repertoires of vaccine and placebo recipients were sequenced from samples taken on day 63 after the first injection. In Cohort 1b, 25 or so adults aged 18-55 years were enrolled at a single site in Boston, USA, between 29 July and 7 August 2020. Ad26.COV2.S consisted of a replication-incompetent adenovirus type 26 vector by which a prefusion-stabilized SARS-CoV-2 spike protein from the original Wuhan strain was expressed. The immunoSEQ Assay was the method used to sequence TCRbeta CDR3 regions. After extraction, genomic DNA underwent amplification by bias-controlled multiplex PCR, followed by high-throughput sequencing. Processing in the source paper ran as follows. To quantify the absolute abundance of every unique TCRbeta CDR3 region, sequences were collapsed and filtered. T cell fraction was estimated by normalizing TCRbeta template counts to usable DNA, with usable DNA measured through amplification of reference genes found in all nucleated cells. Repertoire TCRs were annotated as SARS-CoV-2-specific when V gene, CDR3 amino acid sequence and J gene were exactly matched to a known reactive TCR set. MIRA supplied the reference SARS-CoV-2 TCR set, which was filtered for enrichment in COVID-19-positive ImmuneCODE repertoires so that public or cross-reactive TCRs were removed. Drawing on the MIRA antigens, annotated TCRs were analysed further at the level of specific ORF or position within ORF. Breadth was defined as annotated unique rearrangements over total unique productive rearrangements; depth was the summed frequency of those rearrangements. Group comparisons of TCR breadth used two-sided Wilcoxon rank-sum tests. TCRdb limited this immuneACCESS table to in-frame rearrangements with V and J called. A share of clones is missing; checked studies link under half to unresolved V genes, and the rest is unexplained. V and J calls plus clone size are reproduced from that table; the DNA served to infer D and trimming. The table for this sample lists approximately 360,000 clones; around 82% of them were counted only once. Around 7% of the sample is in the top ten clones.

The V and J genes are TRBV4-2 and TRBJ2-2, with TRBD1 tentatively as D gene (6 bases match). This specimen was peripheral blood, taken in a trial of Ad26.COV2.S vaccine versus placebo. The origin of this receptor is a person aged 18-60 years who received the Ad26.COV2.S COVID-19 vaccine or a placebo. The CDR3 loop reads CASSPLMSRGRNTGELFF. The DNA reads TGTGCCAGCAGCCCCCTCATGAGCAGGGGTCGGAACACCGGGGAGCTGTTTTTT.